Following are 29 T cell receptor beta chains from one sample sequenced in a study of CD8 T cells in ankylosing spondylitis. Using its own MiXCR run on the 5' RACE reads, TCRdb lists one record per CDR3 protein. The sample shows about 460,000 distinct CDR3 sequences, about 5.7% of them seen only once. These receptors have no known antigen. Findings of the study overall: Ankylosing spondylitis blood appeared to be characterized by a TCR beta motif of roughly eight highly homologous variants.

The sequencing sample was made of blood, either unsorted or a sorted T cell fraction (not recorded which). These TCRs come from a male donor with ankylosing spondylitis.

The CDR3 nucleotides read TGTGCCATCAGTGAGTCCCTAGCGTCCTACAATGAGCAGTTCTTC. Protein: CAISESLASYNEQFF. The chain combines TRBV10-3 with TRBJ2-1, with a weak D call TRBD2 (6 bases). V lost 0 bases and J 1 base, leaving 7 bases between the germline ends. The CDR3 has 15 amino acids. The germline gives CDR1 ENHRY, CDR2 SYGVKD.

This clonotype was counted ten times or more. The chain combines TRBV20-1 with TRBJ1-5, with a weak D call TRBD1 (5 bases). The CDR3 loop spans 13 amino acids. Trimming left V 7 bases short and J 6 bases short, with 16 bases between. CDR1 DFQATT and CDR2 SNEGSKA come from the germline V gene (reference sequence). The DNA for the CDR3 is TGCAGTGTCCGGGGGGTAATCGGTCAGCCCCAGCATTTT. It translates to CSVRGVIGQPQHF.

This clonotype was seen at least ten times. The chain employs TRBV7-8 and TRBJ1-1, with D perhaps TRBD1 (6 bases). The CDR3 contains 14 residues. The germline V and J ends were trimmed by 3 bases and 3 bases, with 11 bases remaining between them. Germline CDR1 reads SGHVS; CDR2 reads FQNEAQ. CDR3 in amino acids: CASSFWGADTEAFF. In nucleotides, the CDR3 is TGTGCCAGCAGCTTCTGGGGGGCCGACACTGAAGCTTTCTTT.

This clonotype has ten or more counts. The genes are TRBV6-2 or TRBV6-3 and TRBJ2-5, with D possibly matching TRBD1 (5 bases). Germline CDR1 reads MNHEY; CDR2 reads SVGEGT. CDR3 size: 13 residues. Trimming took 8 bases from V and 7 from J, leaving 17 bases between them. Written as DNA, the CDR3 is TGTGCCAGCGGATCAGGACAAACTTGGACCCAGTACTTC. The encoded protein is CASGSGQTWTQYF.

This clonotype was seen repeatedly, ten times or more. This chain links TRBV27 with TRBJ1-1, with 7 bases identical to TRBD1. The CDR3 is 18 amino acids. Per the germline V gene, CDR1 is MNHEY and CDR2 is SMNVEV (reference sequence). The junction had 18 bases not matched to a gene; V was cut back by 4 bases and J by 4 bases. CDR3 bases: TGTGCCAGCAGTTGGGGACCCCTTACAGGGGCGAAGGGCACTGAAGCTTTCTTT. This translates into CASSWGPLTGAKGTEAFF.

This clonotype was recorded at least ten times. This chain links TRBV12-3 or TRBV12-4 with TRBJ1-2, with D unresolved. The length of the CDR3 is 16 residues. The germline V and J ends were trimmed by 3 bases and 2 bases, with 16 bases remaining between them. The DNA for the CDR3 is TGTGCCAGCAGTTTCCCGGAGGTTCAATCAAACTATGGCTACACCTTC. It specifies CASSFPEVQSNYGYTF.

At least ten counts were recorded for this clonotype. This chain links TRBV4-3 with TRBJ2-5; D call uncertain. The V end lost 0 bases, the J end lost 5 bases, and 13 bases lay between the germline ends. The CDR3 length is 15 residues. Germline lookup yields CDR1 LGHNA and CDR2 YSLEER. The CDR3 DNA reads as TGCGCCAGCAGCCAAGATAGCCGCTCCCCGGAGACCCAGTACTTC. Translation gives CASSQDSRSPETQYF.

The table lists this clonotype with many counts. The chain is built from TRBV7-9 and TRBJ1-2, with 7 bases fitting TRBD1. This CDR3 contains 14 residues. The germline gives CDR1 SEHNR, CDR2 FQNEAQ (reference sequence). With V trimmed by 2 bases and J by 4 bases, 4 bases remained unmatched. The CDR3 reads CASSLMGQFYGYTF. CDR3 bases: TGTGCCAGCAGCTTAATGGGACAGTTCTATGGCTACACCTTC.

The CDR3 region has the DNA TGTGCCAGCAGCCAACTCCCGGGACTAGGGATGTTCTTC. Translated: CASSQLPGLGMFF. This chain uses TRBV3-1 with TRBJ2-1; the match to TRBD2 covers 8 bases. V was pared by 2 bases and J by 15 bases, with 9 bases of the junction left unmatched. The CDR3 sequence is 13 residues long. CDR1 and CDR2 from the germline V gene are LGHDT and YNNKEL (reference sequence).

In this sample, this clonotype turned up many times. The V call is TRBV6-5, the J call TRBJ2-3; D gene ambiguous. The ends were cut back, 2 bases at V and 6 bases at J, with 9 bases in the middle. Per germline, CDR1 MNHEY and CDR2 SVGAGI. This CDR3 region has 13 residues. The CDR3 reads CASSYARMDTQYF. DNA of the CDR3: TGTGCCAGCAGTTACGCTAGAATGGATACGCAGTATTTT.

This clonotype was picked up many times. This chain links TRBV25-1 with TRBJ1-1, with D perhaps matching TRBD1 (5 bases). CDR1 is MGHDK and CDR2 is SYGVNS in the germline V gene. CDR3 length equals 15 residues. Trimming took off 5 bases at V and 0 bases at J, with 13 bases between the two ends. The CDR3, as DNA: TGTGCCAGCAGTCCGCGACAGTTAATGAACACTGAAGCTTTCTTT. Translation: CASSPRQLMNTEAFF.

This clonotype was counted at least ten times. The CDR3 sequence: CASSPWGDEQYF. In DNA form, the CDR3 reads TGCGCCAGCAGCCCCTGGGGAGACGAGCAGTACTTC. The genes are TRBV5-1 and TRBJ2-7; tentative D call: TRBD2 (5 bases). Germline assignment: CDR1 SGHRS and CDR2 YFSETQ. This CDR3 region has 12 residues. V gave up 4 bases and J gave up 5 bases, with 10 bases separating them.

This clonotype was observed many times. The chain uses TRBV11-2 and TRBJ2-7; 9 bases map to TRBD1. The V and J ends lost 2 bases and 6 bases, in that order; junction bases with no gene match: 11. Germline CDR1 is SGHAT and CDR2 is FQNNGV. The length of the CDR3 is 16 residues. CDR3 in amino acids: CASSLTMGQGVGEQYF. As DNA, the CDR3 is TGTGCCAGCAGCTTAACCATGGGACAGGGAGTTGGCGAGCAGTACTTC.

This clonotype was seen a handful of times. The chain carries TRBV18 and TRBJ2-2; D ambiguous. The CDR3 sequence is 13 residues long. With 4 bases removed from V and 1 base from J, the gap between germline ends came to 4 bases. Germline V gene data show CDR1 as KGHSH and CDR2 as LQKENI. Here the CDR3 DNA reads TGTGCCAGCTCACAACAGAACACCGGGGAGCTGTTTTTT. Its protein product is CASSQQNTGELFF. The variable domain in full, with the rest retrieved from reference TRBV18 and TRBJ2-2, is NAGVMQNPRHLVRRRGQEARLRCSPMKGHSHVYWYRQLPEEGLKFMVYLQKENIIDESGMPKERFSAEFPKEGPSILRIQQVVRGDSAAYFCASSQQNTGELFFGEGSRLTVL.

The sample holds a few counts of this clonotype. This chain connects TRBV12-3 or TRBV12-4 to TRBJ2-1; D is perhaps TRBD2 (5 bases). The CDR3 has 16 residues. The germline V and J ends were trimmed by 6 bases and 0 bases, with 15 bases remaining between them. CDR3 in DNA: TGTGCCAGCAGCACAACGGGGTGGAGCTCCTACAATGAGCAGTTCTTC. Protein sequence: CASSTTGWSSYNEQFF.

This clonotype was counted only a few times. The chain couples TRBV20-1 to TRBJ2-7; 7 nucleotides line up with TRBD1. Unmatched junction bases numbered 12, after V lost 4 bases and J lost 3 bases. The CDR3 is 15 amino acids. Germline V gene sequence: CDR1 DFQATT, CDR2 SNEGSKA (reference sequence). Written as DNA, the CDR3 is TGCAGTGCTAATTCCCCGGGACAGAATAACTACGAGCAGTACTTC. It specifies CSANSPGQNNYEQYF.

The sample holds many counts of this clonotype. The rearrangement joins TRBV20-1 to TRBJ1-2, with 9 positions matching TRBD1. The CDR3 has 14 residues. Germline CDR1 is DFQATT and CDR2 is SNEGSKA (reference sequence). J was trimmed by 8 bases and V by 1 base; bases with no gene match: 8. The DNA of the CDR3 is TGCAGTGCTAGAGTACAGGGGGCGCAGAAAGGCTACACCTTC. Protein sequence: CSARVQGAQKGYTF.

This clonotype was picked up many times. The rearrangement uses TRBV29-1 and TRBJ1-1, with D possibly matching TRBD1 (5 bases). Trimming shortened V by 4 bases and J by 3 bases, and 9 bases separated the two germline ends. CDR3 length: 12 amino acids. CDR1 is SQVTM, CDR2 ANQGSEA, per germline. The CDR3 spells CSVVGDDTEAFF. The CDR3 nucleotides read TGCAGCGTTGTAGGGGATGACACTGAAGCTTTCTTT.

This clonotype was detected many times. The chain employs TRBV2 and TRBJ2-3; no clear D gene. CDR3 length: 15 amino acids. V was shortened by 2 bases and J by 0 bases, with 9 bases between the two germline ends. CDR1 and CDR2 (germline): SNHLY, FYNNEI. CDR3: CASSEKRPSTDTQYF. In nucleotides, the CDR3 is TGTGCCAGCAGTGAAAAGCGACCTAGCACAGATACGCAGTATTTT.

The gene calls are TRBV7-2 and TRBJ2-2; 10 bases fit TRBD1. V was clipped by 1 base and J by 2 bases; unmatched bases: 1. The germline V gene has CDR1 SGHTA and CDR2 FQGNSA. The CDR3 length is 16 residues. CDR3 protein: CTSSLGQGANTGELFF. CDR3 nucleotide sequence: TGTACCAGCAGCTTAGGACAGGGGGCTAACACCGGGGAGCTGTTTTTT.

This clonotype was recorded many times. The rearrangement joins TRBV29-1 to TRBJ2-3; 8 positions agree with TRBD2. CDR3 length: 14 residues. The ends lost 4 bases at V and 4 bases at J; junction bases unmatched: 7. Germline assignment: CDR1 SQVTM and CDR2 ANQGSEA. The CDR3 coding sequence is TGCAGCGTTGCCCTCCGGGAGGGGGCAGATACGCAGTATTTT. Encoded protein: CSVALREGADTQYF.

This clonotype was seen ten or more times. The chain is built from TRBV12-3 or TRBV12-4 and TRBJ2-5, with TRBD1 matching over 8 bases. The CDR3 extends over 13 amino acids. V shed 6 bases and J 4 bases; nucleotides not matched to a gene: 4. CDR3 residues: CASSGQGAETQYF. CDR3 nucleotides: TGTGCCAGCAGCGGACAGGGAGCAGAGACCCAGTACTTC.

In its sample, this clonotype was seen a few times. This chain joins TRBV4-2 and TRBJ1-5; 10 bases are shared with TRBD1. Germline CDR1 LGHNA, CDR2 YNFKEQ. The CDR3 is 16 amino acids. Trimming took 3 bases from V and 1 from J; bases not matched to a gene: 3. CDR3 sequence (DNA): TGTGCCAGCAGCCACTGGACAGGGGGAAGCAATCAGCCCCAGCATTTT. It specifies CASSHWTGGSNQPQHF.

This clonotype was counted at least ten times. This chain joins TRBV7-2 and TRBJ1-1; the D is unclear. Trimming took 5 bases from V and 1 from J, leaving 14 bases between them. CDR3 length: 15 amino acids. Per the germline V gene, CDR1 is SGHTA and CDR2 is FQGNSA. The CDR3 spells CASSPGVGRNTEAFF. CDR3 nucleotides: TGTGCCAGCAGCCCCGGGGTGGGGAGGAACACTGAAGCTTTCTTT.

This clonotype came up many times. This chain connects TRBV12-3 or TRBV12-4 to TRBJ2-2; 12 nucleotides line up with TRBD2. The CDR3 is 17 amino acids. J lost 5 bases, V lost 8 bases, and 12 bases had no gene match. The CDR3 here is CASRFGLAGSITGELFF. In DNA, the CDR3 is TGTGCCAGCCGGTTCGGACTAGCGGGGTCGATTACCGGGGAGCTGTTTTTT.

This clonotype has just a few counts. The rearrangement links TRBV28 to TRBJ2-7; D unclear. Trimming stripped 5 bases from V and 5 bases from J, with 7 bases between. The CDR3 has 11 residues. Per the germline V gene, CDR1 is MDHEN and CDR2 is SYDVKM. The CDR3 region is CASSTIDEQYF. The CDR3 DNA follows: TGTGCCAGCAGTACTATAGACGAGCAGTACTTC.

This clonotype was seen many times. In DNA form, the CDR3 reads TGTGCCAGCAGTGTGACCGGGACAGCGACCTACGAGCAGTACTTC. Translation gives CASSVTGTATYEQYF. The gene calls are TRBV28 and TRBJ2-7; 7 nucleotides match TRBD1. This CDR3 spans 15 amino acids. CDR1 and CDR2 from the germline V gene are MDHEN and SYDVKM. The V gene end was trimmed by 5 bases and the J gene end by 2 bases; junction bases not matched to a gene: 9.

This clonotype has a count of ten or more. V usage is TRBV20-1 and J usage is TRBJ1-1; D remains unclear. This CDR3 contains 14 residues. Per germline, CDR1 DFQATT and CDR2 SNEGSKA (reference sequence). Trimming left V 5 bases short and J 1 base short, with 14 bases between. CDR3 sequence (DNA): TGCAGTGCTTCCCCATTACGGGGGAACACTGAAGCTTTCTTT. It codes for CSASPLRGNTEAFF.

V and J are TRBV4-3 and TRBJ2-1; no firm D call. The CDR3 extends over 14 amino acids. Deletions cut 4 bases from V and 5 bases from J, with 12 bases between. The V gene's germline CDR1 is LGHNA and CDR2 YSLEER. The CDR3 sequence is CASSPVPGNNEQFF. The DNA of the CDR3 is TGCGCCAGCAGCCCGGTTCCGGGTAACAATGAGCAGTTCTTC.